This TCR beta chain was recorded in a study of STAT5B mutations in CD4+ large granular lymphocyte leukemia. Buffy coats from healthy blood donors served as controls. In germline, CDR1 is SQVTM, CDR2 ANQGSEA. The CDR3 totals 12 residues. V lost 6 bases and J lost 6; bases outside the gene matches: 5. Regarding the study as a whole: No patients shared main leukemic clonotypes, though roughly 23% appeared at low frequency elsewhere.

Note on this clone: What it binds is unknown.

Sequencing was performed with immunoSEQ multiplex PCR; in TCRdb, only in-frame clones are kept and a portion is missing. The sample holds approximately 36,000 clones, around 75% seen once. This TCR was sampled from a human donor in good health. The chain carries TRBV29-1 and TRBJ2-1, with TRBD1 identical over 7 bases. Source material: CD4+ T cells from blood buffy coats. Here the CDR3 reads CSVRQGRNEQFF. CDR3 DNA sequence: TGCAGCGTCAGACAGGGCCGCAATGAGCAGTTCTTC.